This T cell receptor beta chain was obtained from a study of neurological immune-mediated disorders. Study-wide points: Phylogenetic grouping placed 18 of 34 multiple sclerosis patients' repertoires in one related-CDR3 cluster, a possible signature.

The cDNA was generated by 5'RACE with 10-nucleotide random UMIs. Every sequencing run generated over 160 million TCR-beta sequences from 15-18 subjects. MiXCR, run by TCRdb on the 5' RACE reads, gives a single entry per CDR3 protein. The sample consists of roughly 70,000 distinct CDR3 sequences, roughly 5% of them appearing once. This clonotype appeared many times. As yet, its antigen is unknown. This CDR3 spans 15 amino acids. Germline CDR1 reads ENHRY; CDR2 reads SYGVKD. V lost 5 bases, J lost 5 bases, and 15 bases lay in between. This receptor was obtained from a woman aged 30 to 39 with multiple sclerosis. The sequenced material came from PBMCs. The chain has TRBV10-3 and TRBJ2-2; tentative D call: TRBD1 (5 bases). CDR3 nucleotide sequence: TGTGCCATCAGTTCGGCCAGGGATACGACCGGGGAGCTGTTTTTT. Its protein product is CAISSARDTTGELFF.